This T cell receptor beta chain is drawn from a study of human T cells and chemical hapten exposure. At the level of the study: Patients additionally received therapeutic doses of diphenylcyclopropenone on the scalp once a week, and this continued throughout the approximately 25-week study.

The study used a library that attached unique molecular identifiers to individual cDNA molecules. Each CDR3 protein gets one entry after TCRdb re-called the RACE reads with MiXCR. Of some 300,000 distinct CDR3 sequences detected, approximately 5.8% appear once; the ten largest clones hold about 8.2%. This clonotype has a count of ten or more. This CDR3 spans 13 amino acids. Germline assignment: CDR1 SEHNR and CDR2 FQNEAQ (reference sequence). V was shortened by 8 bases and J by 6 bases, with 15 bases between the two germline ends. As for time point: pre-sensitization, week 0. The treatment here: therapeutic diphenylcyclopropenone sensitization with weekly scalp DPC.

The sequences come from whole blood, collected in connection with sensitization to the hapten diphenylcyclopropenone (DPC). This sequence was found in a woman younger than 30 with alopecia areata. Some clones in this sample may be carry-over from other donors' samples. The rearrangement joins TRBV7-9 to TRBJ2-3, with a possible D match to TRBD1 (5 bases). The CDR3 spells CASPGQEKDTQYF. Here the CDR3 DNA reads TGTGCCAGCCCAGGGCAGGAGAAGGATACGCAGTATTTT.